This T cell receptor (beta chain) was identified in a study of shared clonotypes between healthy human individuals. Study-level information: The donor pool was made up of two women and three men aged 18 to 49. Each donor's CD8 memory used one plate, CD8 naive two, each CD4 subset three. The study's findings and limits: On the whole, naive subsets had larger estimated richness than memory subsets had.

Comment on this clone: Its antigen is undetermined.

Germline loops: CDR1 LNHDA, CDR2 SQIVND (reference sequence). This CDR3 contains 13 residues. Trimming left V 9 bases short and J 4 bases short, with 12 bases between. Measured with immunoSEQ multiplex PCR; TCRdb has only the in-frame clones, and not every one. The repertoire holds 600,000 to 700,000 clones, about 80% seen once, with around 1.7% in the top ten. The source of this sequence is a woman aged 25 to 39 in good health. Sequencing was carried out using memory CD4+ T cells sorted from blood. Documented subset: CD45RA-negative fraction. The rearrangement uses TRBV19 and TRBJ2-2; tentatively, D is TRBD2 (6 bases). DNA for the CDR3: TGTGCCAGCCGGGACTGGGGCACCGGGGAGCTGTTTTTT. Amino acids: CASRDWGTGELFF.